This TCR beta chain was retrieved from a study of identical twins. TCRdb re-called the 5' RACE reads through MiXCR, storing one row per CDR3 protein. The sample yields roughly 1.6 million distinct CDR3 sequences, more than 30% seen once. This clonotype was found a few times. V was trimmed by 6 bases and J by 1 base, leaving 14 bases between them. Germline V gives CDR1 SGHRS, CDR2 YFSETQ. The CDR3 spans 14 residues. Sequencing was performed on cord blood. The receptor's source is a newborn girl in good health. The chain uses TRBV5-1 and TRBJ2-7; no definite D call. This chain's CDR3 is CASKRLTGSYEQYF. The DNA of the CDR3 is TGCGCCAGCAAACGCCTAACTGGGTCCTACGAGCAGTACTTC.